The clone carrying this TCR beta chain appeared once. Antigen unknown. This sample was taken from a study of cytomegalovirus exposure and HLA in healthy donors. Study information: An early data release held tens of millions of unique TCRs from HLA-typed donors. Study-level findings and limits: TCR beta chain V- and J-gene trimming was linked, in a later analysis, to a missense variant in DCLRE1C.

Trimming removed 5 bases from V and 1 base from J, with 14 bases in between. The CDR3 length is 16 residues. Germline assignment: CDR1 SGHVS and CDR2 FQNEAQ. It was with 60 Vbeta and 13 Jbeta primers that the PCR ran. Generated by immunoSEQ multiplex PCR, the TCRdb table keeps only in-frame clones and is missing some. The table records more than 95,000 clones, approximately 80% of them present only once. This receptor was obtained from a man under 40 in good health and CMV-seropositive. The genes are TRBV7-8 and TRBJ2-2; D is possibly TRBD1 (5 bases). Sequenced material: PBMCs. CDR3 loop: CASSLTRARNTGELFF. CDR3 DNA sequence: TGTGCCAGCAGCCTCACCAGGGCGCGGAACACCGGGGAGCTGTTTTTT.